Below are 29 T cell receptor beta chains sequenced from a single sample in a study of Ad26.COV2.S vaccination and SARS-CoV-2 variants. Measured with immunoSEQ multiplex PCR; TCRdb has only the in-frame clones, and not every one. The sample contains about 350,000 clones, 88% of which appear only once. As to treatment: 15 to 20 received Ad26.COV2.S at low or high dose, single or two shots; 5 received placebo; per-sample allocation not given. The investigators took samples on day 63 after the first vaccine or placebo injection. The material sequenced was peripheral blood, taken in a trial of Ad26.COV2.S vaccine versus placebo. The receptors originated from a person between 18 and 60 years old who received the Ad26.COV2.S COVID-19 vaccine or a placebo.

This clone has a single count. The chain's CDR3 is CASSSKGAVHQAFF. CDR3 DNA sequence: TGTGCCAGCAGTTCAAAGGGGGCGGTTCATCAGGCTTTCTTT. The chain couples TRBV6-5 to TRBJ1-1; TRBD1 aligns across 7 bases. The ends lost 4 bases at V and 11 bases at J; junction bases unmatched: 13. The germline gives CDR1 MNHEY, CDR2 SVGAGI. This CDR3 region has 14 residues.

This chain uses TRBV6-4 with TRBJ2-1, with 7 bases fitting TRBD2. CDR1 MRHNA and CDR2 SNTAGT come from the germline V gene. The CDR3 covers 15 residues. The junction had 8 bases not matched to a gene; V was cut back by 5 bases and J by 4 bases. CDR3 region: CASSTGTNDYNEQFF. The DNA for the CDR3 is TGTGCCAGCAGTACCGGGACTAATGATTACAATGAGCAGTTCTTC.

The chain recombines TRBV30 with TRBJ1-1, with D hard to call. V lost 5 bases to trimming and J lost 1 base, with 5 bases between them. Germline V gene lookup returns CDR1 GTSNPN and CDR2 SVGIG (reference sequence). This CDR3 spans 11 amino acids. CDR3 nucleotides: TGTGCCTGGGACGGGAACACTGAAGCTTTCTTT. This translates into CAWDGNTEAFF.

This rearrangement joins TRBV28 to TRBJ2-3, with D maybe TRBD2 (6 bases). Germline CDR1 is MDHEN and CDR2 is SYDVKM. Trimming pared 6 bases from V and 0 bases from J, leaving 13 bases between. The CDR3 runs 15 residues. In DNA form, the CDR3 reads TGTGCCAGCAGCATTTTCGGGAGAAGCACAGATACGCAGTATTTT. This gives the protein CASSIFGRSTDTQYF.

This clone was observed once. The chain recombines TRBV28 with TRBJ2-7; 7 bases match TRBD2. The trim removed 1 base at V and 4 bases at J, leaving 7 bases unmatched. This CDR3 contains 15 residues. Germline CDR1 and CDR2: MDHEN and SYDVKM. The CDR3 loop is CASSLFLLAAYEQYF. Written as DNA, the CDR3 is TGTGCCAGCAGTTTATTTTTGCTAGCGGCTTACGAGCAGTACTTC.

The chain links TRBV7-3 to TRBJ2-2; maybe TRBD1 (6 bases). Looked up from germline, CDR1 is SGHTA and CDR2 is FQGTGA. Trimming removed 5 bases at V and 3 bases at J, with 13 bases between. The CDR3 runs to 15 residues. DNA of the CDR3: TGTGCCAGCAGCCCCCCAGGGGACGACACCGGGGAGCTGTTTTTT. Residues: CASSPPGDDTGELFF.

V and J are TRBV5-4 and TRBJ2-7; 7 nucleotides match TRBD1. This CDR3 has 15 residues. The V gene's germline CDR1 is SGHNT and CDR2 YYREEE (reference sequence). Trimming cost V 1 base and J 2 bases; bases outside gene matches: 6. DNA of the CDR3: TGTGCCAGCAGCTTGAGTGGCAGGGGGACCTACGAGCAGTACTTC. Amino acid sequence: CASSLSGRGTYEQYF.

The rearrangement joins TRBV5-6 to TRBJ2-5; D is perhaps TRBD1 or TRBD2 (5 bases each). V was pared by 2 bases and J by 5 bases, with 10 bases between. CDR1 and CDR2 from the germline V gene are SGHDT and YYEEEE. The CDR3 runs to 13 residues. The CDR3 spells CASSLAGTETQYF. The CDR3 DNA follows: TGTGCCAGCAGCTTAGCAGGGACGGAGACCCAGTACTTC. Together with reference TRBV5-6 and TRBJ2-5, the CDR3 gives the full variable domain: DAGVTQSPTHLIKTRGQQVTLRCSPKSGHDTVSWYQQALGQGPQFIFQYYEEEERQRGNFPDRFSGHQFPNYSSELNVNALLLGDSALYLCASSLAGTETQYFGPGTRLLVL.

The V call is TRBV2, the J call TRBJ1-2; D gene ambiguous. Germline-derived CDR1 and CDR2 are SNHLY and FYNNEI. CDR3 size: 13 residues. Between the trimmed V and J ends, which lost 8 bases and 1 base, there was a span of 11 bases. The DNA of the CDR3 is TGTGCCAGCGAAGTTGGACTTAACTATGGCTACACCTTC. The encoded protein is CASEVGLNYGYTF. Full variable domain (outside the CDR3, taken from reference TRBV2 and TRBJ1-2): EPEVTQTPSHQVTQMGQEVILRCVPISNHLYFYWYRQILGQKVEFLVSFYNNEISEKSEIFDDQFSVERPDGSNFTLKIRSTKLEDSAMYFCASEVGLNYGYTFGSGTRLTVV.

J is TRBJ2-5 and V is TRBV19; D remains unclear. V was clipped by 4 bases and J by 6 bases, with 12 bases between them. The germline V gene has CDR1 LNHDA and CDR2 SQIVND (reference sequence). The CDR3 is made up of 13 amino acids. Here the CDR3 DNA reads TGTGCCAGTAGTAGGTCTCCAATCCAGACCCAGTACTTC. This codes for CASSRSPIQTQYF.

The chain links TRBV5-1 to TRBJ2-1, with D perhaps matching TRBD2 (5 bases). V lost 2 bases, J lost 6 bases, and 9 bases lay in between. Germline assignment: CDR1 SGHRS and CDR2 YFSETQ. This CDR3 region has 13 residues. In DNA, the CDR3 is TGCGCCAGCAGCTTAAGGACTGTCAATGAGCAGTTCTTC. Its protein product is CASSLRTVNEQFF.

This chain links TRBV6-6 with TRBJ1-1; 8 nucleotides agree with TRBD1. V shed 2 bases, J shed 10 bases, and the junction held 6 bases outside the gene matches. Germline assignment: CDR1 MNHNY and CDR2 SVGAGI (reference sequence). This CDR3 is 13 amino acids long. The CDR3 here is CASSYPVTGVAFF. CDR3 nucleotides: TGTGCCAGCAGTTACCCTGTGACAGGGGTAGCTTTCTTT.

The rearrangement joins TRBV6-5 to TRBJ2-7; D is perhaps TRBD2 (6 bases). Trimming cost V 10 bases and J 0 bases, with 13 bases left between them. This CDR3 region has 13 residues. Germline assignment: CDR1 MNHEY and CDR2 SVGAGI. CDR3 DNA sequence: TGTGCCATCCGGGGGATGAGCTCCTACGAGCAGTACTTC. This codes for CAIRGMSSYEQYF.

V is TRBV5-5 and J is TRBJ2-5, with TRBD2 identical over 9 bases. The trim removed 4 bases at V and 2 bases at J, leaving 9 bases unmatched. The CDR3 is 16 residues long. Germline V lookup: CDR1 SGHKS, CDR2 YYEKEE (reference sequence). CDR3 in amino acids: CASSHDQAGGQETQYF. The CDR3 bases are TGTGCCAGCAGCCACGACCAAGCGGGAGGTCAAGAGACCCAGTACTTC.

The chain carries TRBV18 and TRBJ2-3; no clear D. V was clipped by 5 bases and J by 6 bases, with 21 bases between them. The germline gives CDR1 KGHSH, CDR2 LQKENI. CDR3 size: 16 residues. As DNA, the CDR3 is TGTGCCAGCTCATCGATGAGACCAGGAACTACGGATACGCAGTATTTT. Protein sequence: CASSSMRPGTTDTQYF.

The chain carries TRBV19 and TRBJ1-1; D unclear. V was cut by 0 bases and J by 1 base, with 0 bases left in between. This CDR3 spans 12 amino acids. The germline gives CDR1 LNHDA, CDR2 SQIVND (reference sequence). The DNA for the CDR3 is TGTGCCAGTAGTATAGAGAACACTGAAGCTTTCTTT. As protein: CASSIENTEAFF.

This sequence joins TRBV14 and TRBJ1-1; D not certain. The CDR3 loop spans 16 amino acids. V shed 4 bases and J shed 5 bases, with 20 bases lying between them. Germline values: CDR1 SGHDN, CDR2 FVKESK. The DNA of the CDR3 is TGTGCCAGCAGCCCCAGGCATGGACTAGAGTTGACTGAAGCTTTCTTT. Translated, it gives CASSPRHGLELTEAFF.

This clone has more than one count but fewer than ten. This chain connects TRBV7-9 to TRBJ2-7; D is undetermined. V was trimmed by 3 bases and J by 2 bases, leaving 5 bases between them. The CDR3 runs to 12 residues. CDR1 and CDR2 from the germline V gene are SEHNR and FQNEAQ (reference sequence). CDR3 sequence (DNA): TGTGCCAGCAGCTTCCTTGCCTACGAGCAGTACTTC. Its translation: CASSFLAYEQYF. Drawing the rest from reference TRBV7-9 and TRBJ2-7, the complete variable domain is DTGVSQNPRHKITKRGQNVTFRCDPISEHNRLYWYRQTLGQGPEFLTYFQNEAQLEKSRLLSDRFSAERPKGSFSTLEIQRTEQGDSAMYLCASSFLAYEQYFGPGTRLTVT.

The chain is built from TRBV19 and TRBJ2-3; D gene uncertain. Germline CDR1 LNHDA, CDR2 SQIVND (reference sequence). The CDR3 is 13 residues long. V was clipped by 4 bases and J by 8 bases, with 13 bases between them. The CDR3 DNA reads TGTGCCAGTAGTACACTAAGGACGGGTACGCAGTATTTT. Translated, it gives CASSTLRTGTQYF.

The chain combines TRBV30 with TRBJ2-1; D might be TRBD2 (6 bases). Germline CDR1 and CDR2: GTSNPN and SVGIG (reference sequence). This CDR3 spans 10 amino acids. CDR3 in amino acids: CAGGGNEQFF. The CDR3 DNA sequence: TGTGCTGGGGGAGGCAATGAGCAGTTCTTC.

The chain couples TRBV7-3 to TRBJ2-1; D is ambiguous. Per the germline V gene, CDR1 is SGHTA and CDR2 is FQGTGA. V lost 2 bases to trimming and J lost 4 bases, with 15 bases between them. This CDR3 is built from 16 residues. This CDR3 is CASSLSRDSTYNEQFF. For the CDR3, the DNA is TGTGCCAGCAGCTTATCTAGGGATAGTACATACAATGAGCAGTTCTTC.

This clone was recorded a few times. The V call is TRBV6-6, the J call TRBJ2-2; D is undetermined. This CDR3 is built from 13 residues. In germline, CDR1 is MNHNY, CDR2 SVGAGI (reference sequence). With 3 bases removed from V and 5 bases from J, the gap between germline ends came to 7 bases. The CDR3 reads CASSYRVTGELFF. CDR3 bases: TGTGCCAGCAGTTATAGGGTAACCGGGGAGCTGTTTTTT.

The chain links TRBV19 to TRBJ2-5; 7 nucleotides match TRBD2. CDR1 is LNHDA, CDR2 SQIVND, per germline (reference sequence). V was pared by 6 bases and J by 7 bases, with 2 bases of the junction left unmatched. This CDR3 has 11 residues. CDR3: CASRGGMTQYF. The CDR3 DNA reads as TGTGCCAGTAGGGGAGGGATGACCCAGTACTTC.

The chain links TRBV4-3 to TRBJ2-3; D is unclear. The V and J ends lost 1 base and 4 bases respectively, with 12 bases between them. CDR1 and CDR2 from the germline V gene are LGHNA and YSLEER. The CDR3 length is 15 residues. The CDR3 DNA follows: TGCGCCAGCAGCCAAGTGTCAGGTTGGTCAGATACGCAGTATTTT. As protein: CASSQVSGWSDTQYF.

The chain employs TRBV6-8 and TRBJ1-2; a possible D gene is TRBD1 (6 bases). V lost 8 bases and J 8 bases, leaving 24 bases between the germline ends. This CDR3 has 15 amino acids. Germline CDR1 and CDR2: MNHGY and SAAAGT. CDR3 sequence reads: CASPRSGTLRRGYTF. The DNA of the CDR3 is TGTGCCAGCCCAAGATCAGGGACACTTAGAAGGGGCTACACCTTC.

The chain uses TRBV6-6 and TRBJ1-2, with D possibly TRBD1 on 5 matching bases. The ends were cut back, 2 bases at V and 5 bases at J, with 18 bases in the middle. The CDR3 length is 16 residues. CDR1 and CDR2 from the germline V gene are MNHNY and SVGAGI (reference sequence). In DNA, the CDR3 is TGTGCCAGCAGTTACAGGCAGGGAGAATCGCTGTATGGCTACACCTTC. The encoded protein is CASSYRQGESLYGYTF.

J is TRBJ2-7 and V is TRBV25-1; D is uncertain. Germline V gene lookup returns CDR1 MGHDK and CDR2 SYGVNS. This CDR3 region has 13 residues. V lost 2 bases and J 3 bases, leaving 8 bases between the germline ends. The CDR3 region has the DNA TGTGCCAGCAGTGAAGGGAACCTCTACGAGCAGTACTTC. Its translation is CASSEGNLYEQYF.

This chain connects TRBV27 to TRBJ1-6; possibly TRBD1 for D (5 bases). CDR3 length equals 16 residues. Trimming left V 6 bases short and J 1 base short, with 13 bases between. From germline, CDR1 is MNHEY and CDR2 SMNVEV (reference sequence). As DNA, the CDR3 is TGTGCCAGCAGGTTTACGGGGGGATCCTATAATTCACCCCTCCACTTT. Its translation: CASRFTGGSYNSPLHF.

V gene TRBV19 combines with J gene TRBJ1-1; 7 nucleotides agree with TRBD1. This CDR3 is 14 amino acids long. With 4 bases clipped from V and 0 bases from J, the junction kept 2 bases outside the gene matches. The germline V gene encodes CDR1 LNHDA and CDR2 SQIVND (reference sequence). CDR3 region: CASSTGGVNTEAFF. The CDR3 nucleotides read TGTGCCAGTAGTACAGGGGGTGTGAACACTGAAGCTTTCTTT. Filled out from reference TRBV19 and TRBJ1-1, the complete variable domain reads DGGITQSPKYLFRKEGQNVTLSCEQNLNHDAMYWYRQDPGQGLRLIYYSQIVNDFQKGDIAEGYSVSREKKESFPLTVTSAQKNPTAFYLCASSTGGVNTEAFFGQGTRLTVV.